The clone carrying this T cell receptor beta chain is categorized as medium-sized (0.01 to 0.1%). In TCRdb, the 5' RACE reads were re-called with MiXCR into one record per CDR3 protein. The sample holds about 7,500 distinct CDR3 sequences, 19% seen once. Time point: sample taken at primary tumor resection. Whole RNA, which was extracted from tumor, nontumor lung tissue or frozen PBMC, was sequenced without any cell sorting. The cohort: 70 to 75 early-stage, untreated non-small cell lung cancer patients. This specimen comes from a study of spatial heterogeneity in lung cancer. About the study: Each unique TCR and UMI combination was seen more than ten times on average in raw reads.

The CDR3 extends over 15 amino acids. Trimming pared 2 bases from V and 4 bases from J, leaving 13 bases between. Germline CDR1 is MGHRA and CDR2 is YSYEKL. The V gene is TRBV4-1, the J gene TRBJ2-3; unclear D gene. Sequencing was performed on PBMCs, taken at surgery. This clonotype originated in a female donor with early-stage non-small cell lung cancer. CDR3 region: CASSQRMQRSDTQYF. For the CDR3, the DNA is TGCGCCAGCAGCCAACGAATGCAGCGATCAGATACGCAGTATTTT.